The clone carrying this TCR beta chain was found a few times. Its specificity is unknown. This specimen comes from a study of T cells after yellow fever vaccination. Findings and limits, study-wide: Subsequent to the booster, the majority of primary-vaccination clones reappeared (96% CD4, around 85% CD8).

This CDR3 contains 12 residues. The V gene's germline CDR1 is DFQATT and CDR2 SNEGSKA (reference sequence). With 2 bases removed from V and 7 bases from J, the gap between germline ends came to 9 bases. MiXCR, run by TCRdb on the 5' RACE reads, gives a single entry per CDR3 protein. The sample shows 500,000 to 650,000 distinct CDR3 sequences, about a sixth of them seen only once. Sequencing was performed on PBMCs, taken 5 to 6 days after the first yellow fever vaccination. The receptor was derived from a man aged 18 to 29 who received the YFV17D yellow fever vaccine. The rearrangement links TRBV20-1 to TRBJ2-1; D is unclear. CDR3 sequence reads: CSARPDGNEQFF. In DNA, the CDR3 is TGCAGTGCTAGACCTGACGGGAATGAGCAGTTCTTC.